The rows below give T cell receptor beta chains drawn from one sample of a study of regulatory T cells in long-lasting Graves disease. TCRdb itself ran the multiplex PCR reads through MiXCR, one entry per CDR3 protein. The sample records 420,000 or so distinct CDR3 sequences, 20% to 30% being singletons. This specimen was peripheral blood mononuclear cells (PBMCs), taken when the disease was refractory, from a patient treated with antithyroid drugs. The source of these receptors is a female donor with Graves disease. CDR3s include the opening cysteine and the closing phenylalanine or tryptophan. D genes are given only for firm matches. Part of the rows lack a size; the others show once, few, many or a class for expanded clones.

clone size	V gene	J gene	D gene	CDR3 protein	CDR3 DNA
.	TRBV7-2	TRBJ1-1	.	CASSLAMGMLSAFF	TGTGCCAGCAGCTTAGCCATGGGTATGCTCAGCGCTTTCTTT
many	TRBV7-8	TRBJ1-6	TRBD1	CASSVRDRGASPLHF	TGTGCCAGCAGCGTCCGGGACAGAGGCGCTTCACCCCTCCACTTT
.	TRBV5-6	TRBJ1-5	.	CASSLAAEGSNQPQHF	TGTGCCAGCAGCTTGGCCGCCGAAGGGAGCAATCAGCCCCAGCATTTT
.	TRBV29-1	TRBJ1-1	TRBD1	CSVKTGTDTEAFF	TGCAGCGTGAAGACAGGGACGGACACTGAAGCTTTCTTT
once	TRBV5-1	TRBJ2-5	.	CASSLATGSGETQYF	TGCGCCAGCAGCTTGGCCACGGGGAGTGGTGAGACCCAGTACTTC
.	TRBV6-2/TRBV6-3	TRBJ2-7	.	CASSKGPGRAYEQYF	TGTGCCAGCTCGAAAGGCCCCGGCAGGGCCTACGAGCAGTACTTC
few	TRBV7-9	TRBJ2-7	TRBD1	CASSSPGGEQYF	TGTGCCAGCAGCTCCCCAGGGGGCGAACAGTACTTC
few	TRBV20-1	TRBJ1-2	.	CSAREQGWSGHTF	TGCAGTGCTAGAGAGCAGGGTTGGAGTGGCCACACCTTC
many	TRBV28	TRBJ2-7	.	CASSSLRTSSSYEQYF	TGTGCCAGCAGTTCGCTTAGGACATCGTCCTCCTACGAGCAGTACTTC
many	TRBV5-1	TRBJ2-7	TRBD2	CASSFELAGVYEQYF	TGCGCCAGCAGCTTTGAACTAGCGGGAGTCTACGAGCAGTACTTC
.	TRBV14	TRBJ2-7	TRBD2	CASSQEEREWHEQYF	TGTGCCAGCAGCCAAGAAGAGCGGGAGTGGCACGAGCAGTACTTC
few	TRBV30	TRBJ1-1	TRBD1	CAWSVLGQGDYEAFF	TGTGCCTGGAGTGTCCTCGGACAGGGGGATTATGAAGCTTTCTTT
few	TRBV2	TRBJ1-5	.	CASSAGEVSNQPQHF	TGTGCCAGCAGTGCTGGGGAAGTAAGCAATCAGCCCCAGCATTTT
.	TRBV6-5	TRBJ1-2	.	CASSSSRINYGYTF	TGTGCCAGCAGTTCGTCCCGGATTAACTATGGCTACACCTTC
.	TRBV20-1	TRBJ2-2	.	CSARDPQTYTGELFF	TGCAGTGCTAGAGATCCACAGACCTACACCGGGGAGCTGTTTTTT
.	TRBV30	TRBJ1-4	TRBD1	CAWKKGAGGEKLFF	TGTGCCTGGAAAAAAGGGGCAGGGGGGGAAAAACTGTTTTTT
.	TRBV6-2/TRBV6-3	TRBJ2-4	.	CASSQSENIQYF	TGTGCCAGCAGCCAGTCGGAAAACATTCAGTACTTC
many	TRBV5-1	TRBJ1-1	.	CASSSREGFTEAFF	TGCGCCAGCAGCTCCAGGGAGGGGTTCACTGAAGCTTTCTTT
many	TRBV28	TRBJ1-6	.	CASSSPGQGSYSPLHF	TGTGCCAGCAGTTCACCGGGTCAGGGATCATACTCACCCCTCCACTTT
many	TRBV29-1	TRBJ2-5	TRBD1	CSASARGHVETQYF	TGCAGCGCCTCCGCGAGGGGGCACGTGGAGACCCAGTACTTC
.	TRBV2	TRBJ2-7	.	CASSEVRAYEQYF	TGTGCCAGCAGTGAAGTCCGGGCCTACGAGCAGTACTTC
few	TRBV11-2	TRBJ2-2	.	CASSISGGGTGELFF	TGTGCCAGCAGCATCTCCGGGGGAGGAACCGGGGAGCTGTTTTTT
.	TRBV20-1	TRBJ1-2	.	CSASKHGYTF	TGCAGTGCTAGTAAGCATGGCTACACCTTC
many	TRBV7-9	TRBJ2-1	TRBD1	CASRPGQGRNEQFF	TGTGCCAGCAGACCGGGACAGGGAAGGAATGAGCAGTTCTTC
many	TRBV28	TRBJ2-5	.	CASSPTLGTQYF	TGTGCCAGCAGTCCCACATTGGGGACCCAGTACTTC
many	TRBV2	TRBJ2-5	TRBD1	CASSVWRQGGYQETQYF	TGTGCCAGCAGTGTTTGGCGACAGGGGGGGTACCAAGAGACCCAGTACTTC
.	TRBV6-1	TRBJ1-2	.	CASWARRGQGYTF	TGTGCCAGCTGGGCCCGGCGGGGCCAAGGCTACACCTTC
once	TRBV27	TRBJ2-7	.	CASSSLGGRVHEQYF	TGTGCCAGCAGTTCTTTGGGTGGTAGGGTCCACGAGCAGTACTTC
few	TRBV28	TRBJ1-5	.	CASSLNNQPQHF	TGTGCCAGCAGTTTAAACAATCAGCCCCAGCATTTT
.	TRBV5-1	TRBJ1-1	.	CASSFSKTEVGAFF	TGCGCCAGCAGCTTCTCCAAAACGGAGGTCGGAGCTTTCTTT